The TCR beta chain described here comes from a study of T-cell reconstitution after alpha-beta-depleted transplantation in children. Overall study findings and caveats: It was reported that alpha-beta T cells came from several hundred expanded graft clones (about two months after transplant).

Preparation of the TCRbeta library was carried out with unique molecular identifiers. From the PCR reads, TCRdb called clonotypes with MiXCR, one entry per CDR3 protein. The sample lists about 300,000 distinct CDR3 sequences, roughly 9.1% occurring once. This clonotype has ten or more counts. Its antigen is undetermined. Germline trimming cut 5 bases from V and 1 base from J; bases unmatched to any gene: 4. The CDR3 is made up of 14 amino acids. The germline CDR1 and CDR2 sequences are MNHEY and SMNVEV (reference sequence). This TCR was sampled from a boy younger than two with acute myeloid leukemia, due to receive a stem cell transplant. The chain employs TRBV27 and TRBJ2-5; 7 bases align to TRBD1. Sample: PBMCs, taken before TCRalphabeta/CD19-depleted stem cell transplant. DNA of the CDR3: TGTGCCAGCAGTAGGGGACAGCCCCAAGAGACCCAGTACTTC. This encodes CASSRGQPQETQYF.